This TCR beta chain was retrieved from a study of T cell responses to AZD1222 COVID-19 vaccine. General observations from the study: Reportedly, close to half of spike-specific TCRs are directed against unmutated variant regions. The study identified only five to seven AZD1222 recipients as seropositive at baseline. Regions 160-218 and 743-854 held dominance among vaccine-associated CD4 TCRs, which spanned spike.

A note on this clone: The target antigen is unknown.

Pooled together were second doses at about 4 or about 12 weeks. Using immunoSEQ multiplex PCR, the repertoire was profiled, and TCRdb retains in-frame clones only, with some absent. This sample yields some 56,000 clones, of which 89% are seen a single time; 5.5% to 7% belongs to the top ten. The source of this sequence is an adult who received the AZD1222 COVID-19 vaccine. The sample was peripheral blood, taken 28 days after the second AZD1222 dose.

The chain's CDR3 is CASSSDMHQPQHF. CDR3 nucleotides: TGTGCCAGCAGTTCAGACATGCATCAGCCCCAGCATTTT. V and J are TRBV7-6 and TRBJ1-5; D uncertain. Germline V gives CDR1 SGHVS, CDR2 FNYEAQ. There are 13 residues in the CDR3. V was shortened by 6 bases and J by 5 bases, with 11 bases between the two germline ends.